The TCR beta chain under discussion was sequenced for a study of T-cell reconstitution after alpha-beta-depleted transplantation in children. Notes on the study in general: Some patients' high day-60 TCRbeta diversity was traced to surviving recipient T cells and thymic progenitors. The main origin of T-cell counts and diversity one year after transplant was newly produced T cells. The origin of alpha-beta T cells about two months after transplant was reportedly several hundred expanded graft clones.

This CDR3 comprises 15 residues. The germline V gene encodes CDR1 SGHRS and CDR2 YFSETQ. Trimming removed 3 bases from V and 1 base from J; junction bases left unmatched: 6. Ten or more counts support this clonotype. Its matching antigen is unknown. The library targeted TCRbeta and was prepared with unique molecular identifiers. TCRdb processed the PCR reads anew with MiXCR; each CDR3 protein has one entry. The table includes 700,000 to 950,000 distinct CDR3 sequences, about 16% detected once. This receptor was identified in a male patient younger than 18 who had a stem cell transplant for acute lymphoblastic leukemia, so the T cells may come from the graft donor. The sample consisted of PBMCs, mostly from graft donor cells, taken 360 days after TCRalphabeta/CD19-depleted stem cell transplant. This chain links TRBV5-1 with TRBJ1-1; TRBD1 agrees at 7 bases. The CDR3 nucleotides read TGCGCCAGCAGCTGGGCCGGGACAGAGAACACTGAAGCTTTCTTT. Translating it yields CASSWAGTENTEAFF.